The source of this T cell receptor (beta chain) is a study of blood T cells in healthy people across ages. General observations from the study: Whereas aged donors had fewer naive CD4+ cells, long-lived donors had more of them and higher diversity.

Primed by a sample-barcoded 5' primer and a J-beta primer mix, a second PCR proceeded for 7 to 11 cycles. In TCRdb, the 5' RACE reads were re-called with MiXCR into one record per CDR3 protein. The table includes 1.8 million or so distinct CDR3 sequences, 30% to 40% detected once. Deletions cut 3 bases from V and 2 bases from J, with 10 bases between. The CDR3 length is 14 residues. From germline, CDR1 is ENHRY and CDR2 SYGVKD. There are a few counts of this clonotype. What it binds is not known. This TCR derives from a human donor in good health. The chain has TRBV10-3 and TRBJ1-1; D remains ambiguous. Sample: blood. The chain's CDR3 is CAISEEGLNTEAFF. The CDR3 nucleotides are TGTGCCATCAGTGAAGAGGGATTAAACACTGAAGCTTTCTTT.